Listed below are T cell receptor beta chains from one sample, sequenced in a study of tumor and adjacent non-tumor tissue in lung cancer. TCRdb reprocessed the multiplex PCR reads with MiXCR, giving one entry per CDR3 protein. The sample records about 110,000 distinct CDR3 sequences, 84% being singletons. The sequenced material came from lung tumor tissue. These TCRs come from a man aged 65 to 85 with non-small cell lung cancer. CDR3s include the opening cysteine and the closing phenylalanine or tryptophan. Each record gives: J gene, clone size, D gene, V gene, CDR3 DNA, CDR3 protein. D genes are given only for firm matches. The size field is filled for only some rows; it gives once, few, many or a size class.

J gene: TRBJ2-5
clone size: -
D gene: TRBD2
V gene: TRBV5-6
CDR3 DNA: TGTGCCAGCAGCTTGTTGGGGCGGGAGAAGACCCAGTGCTTC
CDR3 protein: CASSLLGREKTQCF

J gene: TRBJ2-3
clone size: -
D gene: -
V gene: TRBV29-1
CDR3 DNA: TGCAGCGTCGCGTCCGGGAGAGGGGAAACAGATACGCCGTATTTT
CDR3 protein: CSVASGRGETDTPYF

J gene: TRBJ2-7
clone size: large
D gene: TRBD1
V gene: TRBV10-3
CDR3 DNA: TGTGCCATCAGGGAGACAGGGTTCTACGAGCAGTACTTC
CDR3 protein: CAIRETGFYEQYF

J gene: TRBJ2-7
clone size: -
D gene: TRBD1
V gene: TRBV12-3/TRBV12-4
CDR3 DNA: TGTGCCAGCAGATTGACGTTAGGGACAGGGTCCTACGATCAGTACTTC
CDR3 protein: CASRLTLGTGSYDQYF

J gene: TRBJ2-3
clone size: -
D gene: -
V gene: TRBV11-2
CDR3 DNA: TGTGCTAGCATCTTATCTCAGGGTGGAAACACAGATACGCAGTATTTT
CDR3 protein: CASILSQGGNTDTQYF

J gene: TRBJ2-5
clone size: -
D gene: -
V gene: TRBV29-1
CDR3 DNA: TGCAGCGCCGAGACCTACCTCCAGACAGGTCAAGAGACGCATTACTTC
CDR3 protein: CSAETYLQTGQETHYF

J gene: TRBJ2-5
clone size: -
D gene: TRBD1
V gene: TRBV6-5
CDR3 DNA: TGTGCCAGCACTTCCCCCGGGACAGGGTTCCCACAAGAGACCCATTACTTC
CDR3 protein: CASTSPGTGFPQETHYF

J gene: TRBJ2-7
clone size: medium-sized
D gene: -
V gene: TRBV29-1
CDR3 DNA: TGCAGCGTTGAGAATCAGGGGATTCGGTACGAGCAGTACTTC
CDR3 protein: CSVENQGIRYEQYF

J gene: TRBJ1-2
clone size: -
D gene: -
V gene: TRBV29-1
CDR3 DNA: TGCAGCGTTGTCCAGACGAGAGCTTATGGCTACACCTTC
CDR3 protein: CSVVQTRAYGYTF

J gene: TRBJ2-2
clone size: -
D gene: TRBD1
V gene: TRBV10-2
CDR3 DNA: TGCGCCAGCAGTGACACAGGGGAGCGGTTTTTT
CDR3 protein: CASSDTGERFF

J gene: TRBJ2-1
clone size: -
D gene: TRBD2
V gene: TRBV11-1
CDR3 DNA: TGTGCCAGCAGCTGGGCCGGACTAGCGCGGGGTCTCAATGAGCAGTTCTTC
CDR3 protein: CASSWAGLARGLNEQFF

J gene: TRBJ2-7
clone size: -
D gene: -
V gene: TRBV5-1
CDR3 DNA: TGCACCAGCAGCTTGGGAACATACCACTTCTACGAGCAGCACTTC
CDR3 protein: CTSSLGTYHFYEQHF

J gene: TRBJ1-1
clone size: -
D gene: TRBD1
V gene: TRBV11-3
CDR3 DNA: TGTGTCAGCAACTTAAAGACAGGGAGGATGAACACTGAAGCTTTCTTT
CDR3 protein: CVSNLKTGRMNTEAFF

J gene: TRBJ2-3
clone size: once
D gene: -
V gene: TRBV6-6
CDR3 DNA: TGTGCCAGCAGTTACGGTCCAGACACTGGGCGCACAGATACGCAGTATTTT
CDR3 protein: CASSYGPDTGRTDTQYF

J gene: TRBJ2-4
clone size: -
D gene: -
V gene: TRBV5-1
CDR3 DNA: TGCGCCAGCACCAAAGGATCGCGAGCCAAAAACATTCAGTACTTC
CDR3 protein: CASTKGSRAKNIQYF

J gene: TRBJ1-2
clone size: -
D gene: -
V gene: TRBV28
CDR3 DNA: TGTGCCACCAGTCTACGGGAGGGACGATCATATGGCTACACCTTC
CDR3 protein: CATSLREGRSYGYTF

J gene: TRBJ2-1
clone size: -
D gene: -
V gene: TRBV5-4
CDR3 DNA: TGTGTCAACAGTGAAAGAGCGGGTGAGCAGTTCTTC
CDR3 protein: CVNSERAGEQFF

J gene: TRBJ2-4
clone size: -
D gene: TRBD2
V gene: TRBV29-1
CDR3 DNA: TGCAGCGTTGACCTAGCGGGAGGGCACACTCAGTACTTC
CDR3 protein: CSVDLAGGHTQYF

J gene: TRBJ2-7
clone size: once
D gene: TRBD2
V gene: TRBV10-3
CDR3 DNA: TGTGCCATCGGTGAGTCGGTAGCGGGAGGGCCGTACGAGCAGTATTTC
CDR3 protein: CAIGESVAGGPYEQYF

J gene: TRBJ2-1
clone size: -
D gene: -
V gene: TRBV4-1
CDR3 DNA: TGCGCCGGCAGCCATTCCTCCGGGACATGGGTCTACAATGAGCAGTTCTTC
CDR3 protein: CAGSHSSGTWVYNEQFF

J gene: TRBJ2-1
clone size: -
D gene: -
V gene: TRBV11-1
CDR3 DNA: TGTGCCAGCAGCCAACAACCGGCGGGATGTGCACAGTTCTTC
CDR3 protein: CASSQQPAGCAQFF

J gene: TRBJ1-3
clone size: -
D gene: -
V gene: TRBV4-3
CDR3 DNA: TGCACCAGCAGGTTAAAAACTGGAAACACCATATATTTT
CDR3 protein: CTSRLKTGNTIYF

J gene: TRBJ2-2
clone size: -
D gene: -
V gene: TRBV11-2
CDR3 DNA: TGTGCCAGCAGCTTCGGACGAGCGAACACCGGGGAGCTGTTTTTT
CDR3 protein: CASSFGRANTGELFF

J gene: TRBJ1-1
clone size: -
D gene: TRBD1
V gene: TRBV20-1
CDR3 DNA: TGCAGTGCACCGGGACAGAAAGAGACTGAAGCTTTCTTT
CDR3 protein: CSAPGQKETEAFF

J gene: TRBJ1-2
clone size: once
D gene: -
V gene: TRBV29-1
CDR3 DNA: TGCAGCGTTCTGGTGGCTGGGGCCTATGGCTACACCTTC
CDR3 protein: CSVLVAGAYGYTF

J gene: TRBJ2-1
clone size: -
D gene: TRBD2
V gene: TRBV11-3
CDR3 DNA: TGTGCCAGCAGAGACGGCGTATTCAAGCGGGGGACGAGCTCCTACAATGAGCAGTTCTTC
CDR3 protein: CASRDGVFKRGTSSYNEQFF

J gene: TRBJ1-5
clone size: -
D gene: -
V gene: TRBV12-3/TRBV12-4
CDR3 DNA: TGTGCCAGCAGTTTAGGGGGGAGTAGCAATCAGCCCCAGCATTTT
CDR3 protein: CASSLGGSSNQPQHF

J gene: TRBJ2-5
clone size: once
D gene: TRBD1
V gene: TRBV11-2
CDR3 DNA: TGTGCCAGCAGCTTAAGCACTGGGACAGTGAAGACCCAGTACTTC
CDR3 protein: CASSLSTGTVKTQYF

J gene: TRBJ2-1
clone size: -
D gene: TRBD2
V gene: TRBV4-3
CDR3 DNA: TGCGCCAACAGCCACAGACTAGCAGACTACAATGATCAGTTCTTC
CDR3 protein: CANSHRLADYNDQFF

J gene: TRBJ2-2
clone size: -
D gene: -
V gene: TRBV12-3/TRBV12-4
CDR3 DNA: TGTGCCAGCAGTAGTCACGGGGAGCAGTTTTTT
CDR3 protein: CASSSHGEQFF

J gene: TRBJ2-2
clone size: -
D gene: -
V gene: TRBV6-5
CDR3 DNA: TGTGCCAGCAGCCTCAAAGCGAAGGCGAACACCGGGGAGCCCTTTTTT
CDR3 protein: CASSLKAKANTGEPFF

J gene: TRBJ1-1
clone size: -
D gene: -
V gene: TRBV5-1
CDR3 DNA: TGCGCCAGCAGCTCACAGGTGGGGAACACTGAAGCTTTCTTT
CDR3 protein: CASSSQVGNTEAFF

J gene: TRBJ2-3
clone size: -
D gene: TRBD2
V gene: TRBV28
CDR3 DNA: TGTACCAGCACGCGTGCGAAGGGACTAGGCACAGATACGCAGTATTTT
CDR3 protein: CTSTRAKGLGTDTQYF

J gene: TRBJ2-1
clone size: -
D gene: -
V gene: TRBV20-1
CDR3 DNA: TGCAGTGCTAGAGATCTGGGCAGAGTCTCCTACAATGAGCAGTTCTTC
CDR3 protein: CSARDLGRVSYNEQFF

J gene: TRBJ1-2
clone size: few
D gene: -
V gene: TRBV29-1
CDR3 DNA: TGCATCGTGCTCCGGACGGGAGCCTATGGCTACACCTTC
CDR3 protein: CIVLRTGAYGYTF

J gene: TRBJ1-1
clone size: many
D gene: -
V gene: TRBV28
CDR3 DNA: TGTGCCAGCAAATTAGGTTTGGAGAACACTGAAGCTTTCTTT
CDR3 protein: CASKLGLENTEAFF

J gene: TRBJ2-5
clone size: -
D gene: TRBD2
V gene: TRBV11-3
CDR3 DNA: TGCGCCAGCGCTTCCGGCTGGGGGCGGGAGGCCCAATACTTC
CDR3 protein: CASASGWGREAQYF

J gene: TRBJ2-7
clone size: -
D gene: -
V gene: TRBV6-5
CDR3 DNA: TGTGGCAGAAGTTTCCGGGGGTCCGGGGGCAATTACGAGCAGTACTTC
CDR3 protein: CGRSFRGSGGNYEQYF

J gene: TRBJ1-6
clone size: -
D gene: TRBD1
V gene: TRBV12-3/TRBV12-4
CDR3 DNA: TGTACCAGCACCTCCGGGATAGGGGGCTATAACTCAGCCCTCCACTTT
CDR3 protein: CTSTSGIGGYNSALHF

J gene: TRBJ1-1
clone size: -
D gene: TRBD1
V gene: TRBV10-3
CDR3 DNA: TGTGCCATCAGTCGTTTGACAGGGGATCCAAGCGGCACTGAAGCTTTCTTT
CDR3 protein: CAISRLTGDPSGTEAFF

J gene: TRBJ1-2
clone size: -
D gene: TRBD1
V gene: TRBV24-1
CDR3 DNA: TGTGCCACCAGTGAACATTCCGGGACAGGGGGCCGCGCCTACACCTTC
CDR3 protein: CATSEHSGTGGRAYTF

J gene: TRBJ1-1
clone size: -
D gene: -
V gene: TRBV11-2
CDR3 DNA: TGTGCCAGCACCTTCTGCGGGGGCAGTACAGAAGCTTTCTTT
CDR3 protein: CASTFCGGSTEAFF

J gene: TRBJ2-7
clone size: -
D gene: -
V gene: TRBV11-2
CDR3 DNA: TGTGCCAACAGCTTAGCACTAGATCTCGAGCAGTATTTC
CDR3 protein: CANSLALDLEQYF

J gene: TRBJ2-7
clone size: -
D gene: -
V gene: TRBV5-8
CDR3 DNA: TGTGCCAGCAGCGTATCAGGGCGGGGACGCTCCGAGCAGTACTTC
CDR3 protein: CASSVSGRGRSEQYF

J gene: TRBJ1-2
clone size: -
D gene: -
V gene: TRBV29-1
CDR3 DNA: TGCAGCGTTCACCAGACGAGAGCCTATGGCTACACATTC
CDR3 protein: CSVHQTRAYGYTF